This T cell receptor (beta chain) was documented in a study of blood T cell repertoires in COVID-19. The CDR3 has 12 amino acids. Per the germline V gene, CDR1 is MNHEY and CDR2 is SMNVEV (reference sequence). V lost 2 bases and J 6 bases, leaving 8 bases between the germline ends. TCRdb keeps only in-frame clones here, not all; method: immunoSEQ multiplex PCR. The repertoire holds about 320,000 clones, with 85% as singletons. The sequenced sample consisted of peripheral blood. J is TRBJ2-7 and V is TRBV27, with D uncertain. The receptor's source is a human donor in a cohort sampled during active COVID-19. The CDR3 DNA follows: TGTGCCAGCAGTTTAATCGGTCGCGAGCAGTACTTC. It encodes CASSLIGREQYF.